Sequencing of this T cell receptor (beta chain) was carried out in a study of CD4 T cells in relation to SARS-CoV-2 and coronaviruses. General study points: In around 63% of donors, memory CD4+ clonotypes crossrecognized SARS-CoV-2 and at least one common cold coronavirus spike.

CD4+ T cells from unexposed donors were obtained before the COVID-19 pandemic (2011-2018). CD4+ T cells were isolated from the cells after 10 days of culture. Germline V gene data show CDR1 as KGHSH and CDR2 as LQKENI. The CDR3 runs to 13 residues. The V and J ends lost 1 base and 8 bases respectively, with 11 bases between them. This clone was recorded only once. Its antigen is currently unknown. The assay was immunoSEQ multiplex PCR, and TCRdb's table has in-frame clones only and misses some. The sample yields about 23,000 clones, 70% to 80% seen once. This rearrangement joins TRBV18 to TRBJ1-2, with D possibly being TRBD1 (6 bases). The material sequenced was CD4+ T cells from PBMCs, cultured in vitro. This clonotype was sampled from a human donor in good health. The CDR3 protein is CASSPHRDEGYTF. The CDR3 nucleotides read TGTGCCAGCTCACCACACAGGGACGAGGGCTACACCTTC.